The clone carrying this TCR beta chain was recorded a few times. The antigen remains undetermined. Trimming pared 2 bases from V and 4 bases from J, leaving 11 bases between. The CDR3 length is 14 residues. Germline CDR1 reads MNHNY; CDR2 reads SVGAGI (reference sequence). The PCR was carried out with 60 Vbeta primers and 13 Jbeta primers. TCRdb's copy holds only in-frame clones and misses some; the assay was immunoSEQ multiplex PCR. The sample has approximately 120,000 clones, less than 80% seen once; the top ten hold 4%. This entry is derived from a study of cytomegalovirus exposure and HLA in healthy donors. Study details: Of roughly 400 genotyped donors, roughly 81% grouped in the Caucasian-associated ancestry cluster.

Study-wide findings and caveats: Some V segments, TRBV6-2 and TRBV6-3 among them, were indistinguishable and were therefore excluded.

The V and J genes are TRBV6-6 and TRBJ1-2; D not resolved. The sequencing sample was made of PBMCs. This clonotype originated in a man aged 40-55 years in good health and CMV-seropositive. The CDR3 here is CASSYQAGTYGYTF. Here the CDR3 DNA reads TGTGCCAGCAGTTACCAGGCGGGTACCTATGGCTACACCTTC.